This T cell receptor (beta chain) was captured by sequencing in a study of T cells in Graves' hyperthyroidism and ophthalmopathy. Regions amplified from RNA transcripts were the TCR beta CDR3 regions. Researchers ran a first-round RT-PCR on the TCR CDR3 using the HTBI primer set. From the multiplex PCR reads, TCRdb called clonotypes with MiXCR, one entry per CDR3 protein. This table has around 660,000 distinct CDR3 sequences, about 45% appearing once. Trimming removed 6 bases at V and 2 bases at J, with 17 bases between. Germline values: CDR1 DFQATT, CDR2 SNEGSKA (reference sequence). The CDR3 covers 14 residues. Exclusion of patients followed from uncontrolled infection, other autoimmune disease, pregnancy or lactation. This clonotype was seen many times.

The chain joins TRBV20-1 to TRBJ2-7; D is possibly TRBD1 or TRBD2 (5 bases each). The sample was peripheral blood or thyroid tissue (not recorded which). The sequence came from an adult man with Graves' disease, either hyperthyroidism or ophthalmopathy (not recorded which). CDR3 in amino acids: CSAHSRDRTYEQYF. The DNA for the CDR3 is TGCAGTGCCCATTCCCGGGACCGAACCTACGAGCAGTACTTC.